This T cell receptor (beta chain) was sequenced during a study of blood T cell repertoires in COVID-19. Study in general: The United States, Italy and Spain supplied acute and convalescent COVID-19 samples. Sample material is recorded as cDNA or gDNA derived from T cells, B-cell-depleted T cells, or PBMCs.

This CDR3 contains 12 residues. The V end lost 5 bases, the J end lost 8 bases, and 9 bases lay between the germline ends. The germline V gene encodes CDR1 SEHNR and CDR2 FQNEAQ (reference sequence). Per the authors' pipeline: How many nucleated cells were present was estimated from reference gene primer amplification. Clones were sequenced by immunoSEQ multiplex PCR, and TCRdb holds only the in-frame ones, with some missing. D and trimming were read from the DNA, whereas the V and J calls and clone size are those reported in that table. The sample comprises about 260,000 clones, about four fifths of which are singletons, and 7.5% to 10% rests with the top ten.

Input material: peripheral blood. The chain has TRBV7-9 and TRBJ1-4; no firm D call. This TCR was recovered from a woman in her fifties or sixties who had recovered from COVID-19. The CDR3 region has the DNA TGTGCCAGCAGCCCCGCAGGCGAAAAACTGTTTTTT. This translates into CASSPAGEKLFF.